These 9 T cell receptor beta chains originate from one sample sequenced in a study of blood T cell repertoires in COVID-19. Some clones are missing from TCRdb's copy, which holds only in-frame ones; the method was immunoSEQ multiplex PCR. The repertoire holds about 150,000 clones, with less than 90% as singletons. Input material: peripheral blood. These receptors all come from a woman aged 65 to 85 with acute or convalescent COVID-19.

J is TRBJ1-2 and V is TRBV6-5; 7 nucleotides agree with TRBD1. The trim removed 0 bases at V and 5 bases at J, leaving 0 bases unmatched. This CDR3 comprises 13 residues. Germline CDR1 reads MNHEY; CDR2 reads SVGAGI. The CDR3 protein is CASSYSTGYGYTF. The CDR3, as DNA: TGTGCCAGCAGTTACTCGACAGGGTATGGCTACACCTTC.

This clone was counted between two and nine times. This chain uses TRBV29-1 with TRBJ1-5; TRBD1 is a possible D gene (6 bases). The germline V gene encodes CDR1 SQVTM and CDR2 ANQGSEA. The germline V and J ends were trimmed by 4 bases and 4 bases, with 11 bases remaining between them. The CDR3 is made up of 13 amino acids. In DNA form, the CDR3 reads TGCAGCGTTGGCGACAGGACTAATCAGCCCCAGCATTTT. This encodes CSVGDRTNQPQHF.

The gene calls are TRBV3-1 (or the pseudogene TRBV3-2) and TRBJ2-3, with 8 bases lining up with TRBD2. CDR3 size: 18 residues. The V segment lost 0 bases and the J segment 5 bases; nucleotides outside the gene matches: 13. Germline V gene sequence: CDR1 LGHDT, CDR2 YNNKEL (reference sequence). The CDR3, as DNA: TGTGCCAGCAGCCAAGATCTGGGCGCCGGGGGGGCCGGAGATACGCAGTATTTT. Encoded protein: CASSQDLGAGGAGDTQYF.

The chain couples TRBV2 to TRBJ1-4; no firm D call. This CDR3 contains 15 residues. V lost 1 base to trimming and J lost 16 bases, with 22 bases between them. Germline values: CDR1 SNHLY, CDR2 FYNNEI. DNA of the CDR3: TGTGCCAGCAGTGAAGTGGCGGGCGCTGTGTCTGTGCGGTTTTTT. It yields the protein CASSEVAGAVSVRFF.

The gene calls are TRBV9 and TRBJ1-2; D might be TRBD1 (5 bases). Between the trimmed V and J ends, which lost 6 bases and 1 base, there was a span of 19 bases. This CDR3 is built from 16 residues. Germline CDR1 SGDLS, CDR2 YYNGEE. CDR3 in amino acids: CASNPSGRDSNYGYTF. The DNA of the CDR3 is TGTGCCAGCAACCCTTCCGGACGCGACAGTAACTATGGCTACACCTTC.

J is TRBJ1-4 and V is TRBV4-3, with TRBD1 matching over 10 bases. The germline gives CDR1 LGHNA, CDR2 YSLEER. CDR3 length: 18 amino acids. CDR3 amino acids: CPPRRGGGTGATNEKLFF. Written as DNA, the CDR3 is TGCCCCCCCCGCCGGGGGGGCGGGACAGGGGCAACTAATGAAAAACTGTTTTTT.

This rearrangement joins TRBV4-1 to TRBJ1-5, with 7 bases aligning to TRBD1. Losses at the gene ends were 4 bases for V and 0 bases for J; bases not matched to a gene: 3. Germline V gene sequence: CDR1 MGHRA, CDR2 YSYEKL. This CDR3 has 15 residues. CDR3 DNA sequence: TGCGCCAGCAGCCCAGGGACAGTTAGCAATCAGCCCCAGCATTTT. Residues: CASSPGTVSNQPQHF.

This chain connects TRBV7-9 to TRBJ1-1; D is possibly TRBD1 (5 bases). The CDR3 contains 15 residues. Deletions cut 4 bases from V and 4 bases from J, with 16 bases between. Germline lookup yields CDR1 SEHNR and CDR2 FQNEAQ (reference sequence). The CDR3 DNA reads as TGTGCCAGCAGCTCCCCTGAGGCAGGGATCACTGAAGCTTTCTTT. Protein product: CASSSPEAGITEAFF.

The chain uses TRBV7-2 and TRBJ2-5; TRBD2 aligns across 7 bases. Unmatched junction bases numbered 2, after V lost 0 bases and J lost 1 base. Germline CDR1 and CDR2: SGHTA and FQGNSA. This CDR3 is 15 amino acids long. CDR3 nucleotide sequence: TGTGCCAGCAGCTTAGCGGGGGGGTTCCAAGAGACCCAGTACTTC. Protein sequence: CASSLAGGFQETQYF.